This T cell receptor beta chain was recovered during a study of cytomegalovirus exposure and HLA in healthy donors. Only in-frame clones appear in the TCRdb table, and some are missing; sequencing was by immunoSEQ multiplex PCR. The sample yields about 140,000 clones, about four fifths seen once. Germline CDR1 and CDR2: SGDLS and YYNGEE. The ends were cut back, 0 bases at V and 8 bases at J, with 10 bases in the middle. The CDR3 has 13 amino acids. The sequenced material came from PBMCs. The TCR sequence derives from a woman aged 30 to 39 in good health and CMV-seronegative. V and J are TRBV9 and TRBJ2-3; D remains ambiguous. The CDR3, as DNA: TGTGCCAGCAGCGTAGTACCAACGGGTACGCAGTATTTT. The encoded protein is CASSVVPTGTQYF.